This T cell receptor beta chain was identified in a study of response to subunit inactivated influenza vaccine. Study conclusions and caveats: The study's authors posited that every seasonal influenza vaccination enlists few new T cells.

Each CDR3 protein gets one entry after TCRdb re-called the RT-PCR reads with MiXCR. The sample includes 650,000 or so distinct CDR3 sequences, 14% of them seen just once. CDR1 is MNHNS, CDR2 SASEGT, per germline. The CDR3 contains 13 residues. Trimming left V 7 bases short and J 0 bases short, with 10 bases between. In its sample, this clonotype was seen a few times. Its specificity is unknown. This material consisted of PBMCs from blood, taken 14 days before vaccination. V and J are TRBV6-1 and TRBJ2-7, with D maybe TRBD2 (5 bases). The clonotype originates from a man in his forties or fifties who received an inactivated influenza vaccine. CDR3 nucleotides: TGTGCCAGCAATAGCGCGCTCTCCTACGAGCAGTACTTC. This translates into CASNSALSYEQYF.